What follows are 15 T cell receptor beta chains derived from one specimen sequenced in a study of CD8 T cells in ankylosing spondylitis. TCRdb ran MiXCR on the 5' RACE reads and lists one entry per CDR3 protein. The sample lists 230,000 or so distinct CDR3 sequences, 20% to 30% occurring once. Sequencing input: blood, either unsorted or a sorted T cell fraction (not recorded which). These receptors were collected from a male donor with ankylosing spondylitis or in good health (not recorded which).

This clonotype appeared many times. The chain recombines TRBV5-1 with TRBJ2-2, with a weak D call TRBD1 (6 bases). This CDR3 comprises 14 residues. Germline CDR1 is SGHRS and CDR2 is YFSETQ. The V end lost 4 bases, the J end lost 7 bases, and 14 bases lay between the germline ends. CDR3 amino acids: CASSADSLGGELFF. CDR3 nucleotide sequence: TGCGCCAGCAGCGCGGACAGTCTAGGCGGGGAGCTGTTTTTT.

This clonotype has a handful of counts. The chain couples TRBV2 to TRBJ2-3; 9 bases fit TRBD2. Looked up from germline, CDR1 is SNHLY and CDR2 is FYNNEI. The junction had 4 bases not matched to a gene; V was cut back by 8 bases and J by 1 base. CDR3 length equals 14 residues. This CDR3 is CASDQRGGTDTQYF. CDR3 nucleotide sequence: TGTGCCAGCGATCAGCGGGGGGGCACAGATACGCAGTATTTT.

This chain joins TRBV12-3 or TRBV12-4 and TRBJ2-5, with D perhaps matching TRBD1 or TRBD2 (5 bases each). This CDR3 has 15 residues. V lost 6 bases and J lost 5, with 19 bases in between. The CDR3 sequence is CASSNGALERETQYF. In DNA, the CDR3 is TGTGCCAGCAGCAACGGGGCTTTAGAGCGGGAGACCCAGTACTTC.

The chain employs TRBV20-1 and TRBJ2-1; TRBD2 agrees at 11 bases. V lost 1 base, J lost 7 bases, and 12 bases stayed unmatched. CDR1 and CDR2 (germline): DFQATT, SNEGSKA (reference sequence). This CDR3 has 17 amino acids. CDR3 sequence reads: CSARALGLAGGRNEQFF. The CDR3 nucleotides are TGCAGTGCTAGAGCACTGGGGCTAGCGGGGGGTCGAAATGAGCAGTTCTTC.

The table lists this clonotype with many counts. The chain recombines TRBV3-1 with TRBJ1-6, with D perhaps TRBD1 (5 bases). CDR1 is LGHDT and CDR2 is YNNKEL in the germline V gene (reference sequence). The CDR3 length is 13 residues. With 1 base removed from V and 10 bases from J, the gap between germline ends came to 8 bases. The CDR3 DNA is TGTGCCAGCAGCCAAGCCAGGGACTCACCCCTCCACTTT. Translation gives CASSQARDSPLHF.

This chain connects TRBV29-1 to TRBJ2-1; 9 positions match TRBD1. This CDR3 comprises 15 residues. V trimming: 4 bases; J trimming: 8 bases; junction bases outside the gene matches: 12. Germline V gene sequence: CDR1 SQVTM, CDR2 ANQGSEA. The CDR3 protein is CSVGDRAATSDEQFF. The DNA of the CDR3 is TGCAGCGTTGGGGACAGGGCTGCAACTAGCGATGAGCAGTTCTTC.

This clonotype turned up a few times. The rearrangement uses TRBV20-1 and TRBJ2-5; D uncertain. The CDR3 extends over 14 amino acids. The V gene lost 0 bases and the J gene lost 5 bases, with 13 bases spanning the gap. The germline CDR1 and CDR2 sequences are DFQATT and SNEGSKA (reference sequence). Here the CDR3 DNA reads TGCAGTGCTAGAGATTTCCGGGTGAGGGAGACCCAGTACTTC. Translation: CSARDFRVRETQYF.

The rearrangement uses TRBV11-2 and TRBJ2-3; D unclear. Germline V gives CDR1 SGHAT, CDR2 FQNNGV. Trimming took 5 bases from V and 5 from J, leaving 8 bases between them. This CDR3 region has 12 residues. The CDR3 loop is CASSEFRDTQYF. In DNA, the CDR3 is TGTGCCAGCAGCGAATTTCGAGATACGCAGTATTTT.

The table lists this clonotype with many counts. This sequence joins TRBV4-2 and TRBJ2-3, with a weak D call TRBD2 (5 bases). CDR3 length equals 17 residues. V lost 0 bases, J lost 4 bases, and 17 bases lay in between. Germline-derived CDR1 and CDR2 are LGHNA and YNFKEQ. In DNA form, the CDR3 reads TGTGCCAGCAGCCAAGAGATTACCGGGGTTGGTGCAGATACGCAGTATTTT. Its translation is CASSQEITGVGADTQYF.

This clonotype appeared many times. The chain employs TRBV5-1 and TRBJ2-7; a weak D match, TRBD2 (5 bases). In germline, CDR1 is SGHRS, CDR2 YFSETQ. The CDR3 spans 15 residues. The V and J ends lost 1 base and 1 base respectively, with 12 bases between them. CDR3 region: CASSLQVRGSYEQYF. The CDR3 bases are TGCGCCAGCAGCTTGCAGGTCCGGGGATCCTACGAGCAGTACTTC. The variable domain in full, with the rest retrieved from reference TRBV5-1 and TRBJ2-7, is KAGVTQTPRYLIKTRGQQVTLSCSPISGHRSVSWYQQTPGQGLQFLFEYFSETQRNKGNFPGRFSGRQFSNSRSEMNVSTLELGDSALYLCASSLQVRGSYEQYFGPGTRLTVT.

The chain joins TRBV20-1 to TRBJ1-6, with unresolved D. Trimming shortened V by 3 bases and J by 1 base, and 4 bases separated the two germline ends. The germline V gene has CDR1 DFQATT and CDR2 SNEGSKA (reference sequence). The CDR3 runs to 13 residues. The CDR3 reads CSASGSYNSPLHF. DNA for the CDR3: TGCAGTGCTAGTGGTTCCTATAATTCACCCCTCCACTTT.

This clonotype was detected ten times or more. The chain couples TRBV7-6 to TRBJ2-7; D not certain. Trimming removed 1 base from V and 5 bases from J, with 9 bases in between. This CDR3 has 13 residues. Germline CDR1 reads SGHVS; CDR2 reads FNYEAQ. The CDR3 region has the DNA TGTGCCAGCAGCTTAGGGTCACGAGACGAGCAGTACTTC. Its translation: CASSLGSRDEQYF.

The chain couples TRBV7-9 to TRBJ2-6; D gene uncertain. The V end lost 5 bases, the J end lost 0 bases, and 8 bases lay between the germline ends. The CDR3 loop spans 15 amino acids. Germline loops: CDR1 SEHNR, CDR2 FQNEAQ (reference sequence). CDR3 nucleotides: TGTGCCAGCAGCCCCAGTGCCTCTGGGGCCAACGTCCTGACTTTC. Its translation: CASSPSASGANVLTF.

The V gene is TRBV10-3, the J gene TRBJ2-5; TRBD1 is a possible D gene (5 bases). Germline values: CDR1 ENHRY, CDR2 SYGVKD. The V gene lost 3 bases and the J gene lost 1 base, with 12 bases spanning the gap. There are 15 residues in the CDR3. The CDR3 protein is CAISEAGALQETQYF. The CDR3 DNA reads as TGTGCCATCAGTGAAGCTGGGGCCCTCCAAGAGACCCAGTACTTC.

At least ten counts were recorded for this clonotype. The J gene is TRBJ2-5, the V gene TRBV28, with TRBD2 matching 7 bases. Germline V gene sequence: CDR1 MDHEN, CDR2 SYDVKM. V gave up 5 bases and J gave up 2 bases; unmatched junction bases: 11. The CDR3 extends over 16 amino acids. The DNA for the CDR3 is TGTGCCAGCAGTGCCCGGGGGAGGGTAGCACAAGAGACCCAGTACTTC. Amino acid sequence: CASSARGRVAQETQYF.